This entry features one T cell receptor (beta chain) sequence. Frequency indicates this clone is medium-sized (0.01 to 0.1%); no count is kept. Which antigen it targets is not known. The library was generated by the immunoSEQ multiplex PCR assay. For the multiplex PCR, a mixture combining 60 forward primers for TCR Vbeta segments and 13 reverse primers for TCR Jbeta segments was used. A multiplex PCR assay on genomic DNA amplified the CDR3 region of rearranged TCR beta genes. The Illumina HiSeq System was used to sequence the amplified TCR beta libraries as 87-base-pair reads. The paper's processing steps were these. Across the roughly 670 repertoires, a later analysis counted 75 million to 90 million unique TCR beta chains, roughly 11 million of which were shared by at least two donors. A nearest-neighbor algorithm error-corrected the raw reads and collapsed the reads into unique sequences, merging closely related sequences to remove PCR and sequencing errors. V, D and J gene segments were assigned by aligning CDR3 sequences to IMGT reference sequences. For a sequence to be retained, a match of at least six nucleotides to both a V gene segment and a J gene segment was required. Rearrangements were called productive when the CDR3 lacked stop codons and stayed in frame with V and J; all others were non-productive. Following IMGT convention, CDR3 was defined as the stretch from the second conserved V-encoded cysteine up to the conserved J-encoded phenylalanine. The earlier analysis of some 550 of the donors excluded any sequence lacking an unambiguous match to a single V gene segment. In an earlier analysis of approximately 550 of the donors, V segments were called functional above 56.7% productive rearrangements and were called segregating when the between-donor standard deviation exceeded 5%. A statistical classification framework was built to diagnose cytomegalovirus status from the catalog of TCR beta chain sequences. A later analysis assigned V and J genes by comparing TCR nucleotide sequences with IMGT/GENE-DB human TR gene sequences. The TCRdist pipeline was used in a later analysis to assign CDR3 sequences and most-parsimonious VDJ recombination scenarios. In a later analysis, every TCR beta chain was defined by the combination of its CDR3 amino acid sequence and its V-gene family, and reads without a unique V-gene family were dropped. In a later analysis, 450 to 600 highly shared, low-generation-probability nucleotide sequences were removed to address suspected cross-contamination and a sequencing artifact. In a later analysis, a clonal expansion index for each public chain was calculated from normalized within-repertoire ranks of inferred template counts. In a later analysis, generation probabilities were computed using a VDJ recombination model fitted to out-of-frame rearrangements, and the results were checked against IGoR. In a later analysis, TCR-TCR, TCR-HLA and TCR-CMV co-occurrence was scored with hypergeometric tests, and a repertoire-size bias correction was applied to TCR pairs. To estimate false discovery rates, a later analysis permuted the HLA or CMV assignments 20 times. In a later analysis, co-occurring TCRs were grouped using DBSCAN, with TCRdist sequence similarity added in when clustering inside HLA-allele-positive subsets. For co-occurrence clustering, repertoires with fewer than 30,000 or more than 120,000 public chains were excluded, along with roughly 5 repertoires with anomalous nucleotide sharing. Held by TCRdb, this immuneACCESS table contains in-frame sequences only and omits some clones. Under half of the omission traces to an unresolved V gene where checked; the cause of the rest is unknown. V and J calls and clone size come straight from that table; D and trimming were deduced from the DNA. This sample's table has entries for 25,000 to 35,000 clones. Roughly 3.5% of the sample is in the top ten clones.

The cohort was made up of 666 healthy bone marrow donors. All cohort members were sampled while nominally healthy, although unrecorded immune exposures were likely present. The donor was CMV seronegative and was included in the group of 352 seronegative cohort members. Every donor gave a peripheral blood sample, and the peripheral blood mononuclear cells from that sample were used for TCR beta sequencing. The Qiagen DNeasy Blood Extraction Kit was used to extract genomic DNA from the blood cell samples. For CDR1 and CDR2, the germline V gene lists SGHDN and FVKESK. From its cysteine to its phenylalanine, the CDR3 spans 14 amino acids. CDR3 DNA only is kept here, 42 bases in frame from base 1. Germline trimming: 3 bases from V, 8 bases from J; junction bases outside gene matches: 6. The data derive from a study of cytomegalovirus exposure and HLA in healthy donors (TCRdb year 2017). Looking at the study overall: An earlier analysis of more than 550 of the donors reported 250 to 300 Gb of sequence data and around 100 million unique TCR beta sequences obtained from around 190 million T cells. Roughly 300 gigabases of sequencing data and around 90 million unique TCR sequences made up an early release that covered over 550 HLA-typed donors. The genetic ancestry cluster associated with self-reported Caucasian donors included 80% to 90% of the roughly 400 genotyped donors. The aim of the study was to test whether cataloging public T cell receptors could identify signatures of past pathogen exposure. Using immunosequencing, the study profiled T cell repertoires from 500 to 800 subjects and related those repertoires to cytomegalovirus serostatus. A separate validation cohort of over 95 different subjects was used in addition to the roughly 670-subject first cohort. To predict cytomegalovirus infection status, the study combined high-throughput TCR immunosequencing, statistical association of individual TCRs with disease status, and machine learning. A later analysis re-analyzed previously published TCR beta repertoires from roughly 690 donors and added high-resolution HLA genotyping to study TCR occurrence patterns. The later analysis used no new phenotypic data to find candidate immune exposures, relying instead on TCR beta sequences and their occurrence across donors. To decide whether each TCR beta V gene segment behaved as functional or pseudogenic, an earlier analysis of approximately 590 of the donors relied on high-throughput TCR beta sequencing. Donor age, sex, ethnicity and CMV serostatus were compiled together with the repertoire data. In a later genetic analysis, genome-wide SNP genotypes for about three fifths of the roughly 670 donors were used, and that subset was treated as a discovery cohort. Every discovery cohort repertoire had been produced on one sequencing platform. Both class I and class II loci were covered by HLA typing, at four-digit resolution. Typing coverage differed by locus: A, B, C, DRB1 and DQB1 were typed in roughly 620-630 donors, DQA1 in roughly 510, DPA1 in approximately 600, and DPB1 in 472. Several DR-DQ haplotypes were treated as single units for association and clustering because of strong linkage in the cohort. Among 300 to 450 genotyped donors of the cohort, an average of roughly 240,000 unique TCR beta nucleotide sequences were sequenced per donor, roughly a sixth of them non-productive.

Overall results and qualifications from the work: Most CMV-associated TCR beta chains appeared to be HLA-restricted in a later analysis, and the HLA associations seemed to be driven largely by CMV exposure. HLA typing was unavailable for some donors at each locus, so association tests used only the typed subset. While some public TCRs were present in many individuals, most TCR sequences turned up only very rarely across donors. The 87-base-pair reads could not distinguish some IMGT-functional V segments, including TRBV6-2 and TRBV6-3, so those segments were excluded. Immune exposure information for the cohort was limited to CMV serostatus. A few of the identified cytomegalovirus-associated TCR beta chains were confirmed in vitro to be specific for cytomegalovirus antigens. At a false discovery rate of 0.05, a later analysis linked some 18,000 TCR beta sequences to specific HLA alleles. A further reported finding was that TCR beta sequences accurately predicted the HLA-A and HLA-B alleles for most subjects in the first cohort. Because counts were too low, 15 to 20 rarely observed V segments, including chromosome 9 orphons, were excluded from the earlier analysis of around 640 of the donors. V-gene and J-gene trimming of TCR beta chains was associated with a missense DCLRE1C variant in a later genetic analysis, and the association was replicated in an independent cohort. A total of 150 to 200 TCR beta chains were listed by the study as associated with cytomegalovirus. When HLA alleles, especially DR and DQ, strongly co-occurred, TCR associations were difficult to assign to individual alleles. In this cohort, only TCR beta chains were sequenced, and detectable features were limited by the absence of alpha or paired-chain data. According to a later analysis, parvovirus B19, influenza, CMV and Epstein-Barr virus appeared linked to several top co-occurrence clusters. In a later analysis, HLA-associated TCR beta chains showed more clonal expansion and lower generation probabilities than non-associated chains that were equally common. The authors suggested that the approach could potentially be generalized to other disease states and immunological phenotypes. Correlated functional status among segregating V segments might reflect linkage disequilibrium, but an unknown experimental factor could not be ruled out. A cluster of highly shared sequence variants was judged likely to represent a technical artifact of the sequencing pipeline. In an earlier analysis of 500 to 650 of the donors, most TCR beta V segments appeared in productive rearrangements about 87% or about 30% of the time, broadly matching IMGT annotations. According to a later genetic analysis, donors in an Asian-associated ancestry cluster had fewer N-insertions in productive TCRs than the roughly 700-donor mean. In a later analysis, TCR association rates were found to vary across HLA loci, with the most associated TCRs seen for DRB1 alleles and the fewest for HLA-C alleles. Cytomegalovirus status was reported to be diagnosed by the classifier with high specificity and sensitivity in both the original and validation cohorts. Presence/absence analyses assumed roughly uniform sequencing depth across donors, an assumption that may not hold.

Sequencing was done on a sample of PBMCs. The receptor's source is a middle-aged man in good health and CMV-seronegative. This chain is built from TRBV14 and TRBJ1-4; TRBD1 aligns with 7 central bases. CDR3 loop: CASSHGQAGEKLFF. Read as DNA, the sequence is TGTGCCAGCAGCCACGGACAGGCGGGGGAAAAACTGTTTTTT.